What follows are 25 T cell receptor beta chains derived from one specimen sequenced in a study of T-cell memory formation after mild COVID-19. MiXCR, run by TCRdb on the 5' RACE reads, gives a single entry per CDR3 protein. Among some 13,000 distinct CDR3 sequences listed, more than 10% were seen once. Sequenced material: PBMCs or a T cell subset sorted from them (not recorded which). Receptor source: an adult woman who had mild COVID-19 (a few samples of this study predate the infection). Cell type and time point are not known.

This clonotype has ten or more counts. V usage is TRBV7-8 and J usage is TRBJ1-1; D uncertain. Trimming cost V 7 bases and J 1 base, with 16 bases left between them. The CDR3 loop spans 15 amino acids. Per the germline V gene, CDR1 is SGHVS and CDR2 is FQNEAQ. This CDR3 is CASTQLLGPNTEAFF. The CDR3 nucleotides are TGTGCCAGCACCCAATTATTGGGCCCGAACACTGAAGCTTTCTTT. Together with reference TRBV7-8 and TRBJ1-1, the CDR3 gives the full variable domain: GAGVSQSPRYKVAKRGQDVALRCDPISGHVSLFWYQQALGQGPEFLTYFQNEAQLDKSGLPSDRFFAERPEGSVSTLKIQRTQQEDSAVYLCASTQLLGPNTEAFFGQGTRLTVV.

This clonotype was detected many times. V is TRBV6-5 and J is TRBJ1-4, with 7 bases that match TRBD1. The CDR3 length is 15 residues. J gave up 4 bases and V 2 bases, and 4 bases lay outside the gene matches. In germline, CDR1 is MNHEY, CDR2 SVGAGI. The CDR3 protein is CASSYGQVLNEKLFF. For the CDR3, the DNA is TGTGCCAGCAGTTACGGACAGGTCCTTAATGAAAAACTGTTTTTT.

This clonotype was recorded many times. V usage is TRBV29-1 and J usage is TRBJ1-2; D may be TRBD1 (5 bases). Germline V gene data show CDR1 as SQVTM and CDR2 as ANQGSEA. V was shortened by 4 bases and J by 0 bases, with 9 bases between the two germline ends. The CDR3 is 13 amino acids. DNA of the CDR3: TGCAGCGTTGGGCAGGGAGCTAACTATGGCTACACCTTC. This codes for CSVGQGANYGYTF.

This clonotype was counted ten times or more. This sequence joins TRBV5-1 and TRBJ1-4; possibly TRBD1 for D (6 bases). CDR1 SGHRS and CDR2 YFSETQ come from the germline V gene. The CDR3 length is 14 residues. V gave up 1 base and J gave up 5 bases, with 9 bases separating them. The DNA of the CDR3 is TGCGCCAGCAGCTTGCGCACAGGGAATGAAAAACTGTTTTTT. Protein sequence: CASSLRTGNEKLFF. The entire variable domain, with the rest obtained from reference TRBV5-1 and TRBJ1-4, is as follows: KAGVTQTPRYLIKTRGQQVTLSCSPISGHRSVSWYQQTPGQGLQFLFEYFSETQRNKGNFPGRFSGRQFSNSRSEMNVSTLELGDSALYLCASSLRTGNEKLFFGSGTQLSVL.

This clonotype was detected ten times or more. The chain uses TRBV7-9 and TRBJ1-1, with D perhaps TRBD1 (5 bases). The germline V gene encodes CDR1 SEHNR and CDR2 FQNEAQ (reference sequence). CDR3 length: 13 amino acids. The V gene lost 9 bases and the J gene lost 2 bases, with 13 bases spanning the gap. This CDR3 is CASVGHFNTEAFF. The CDR3 nucleotides read TGTGCCAGTGTCGGACACTTTAACACTGAAGCTTTCTTT.

The sample holds many counts of this clonotype. The J gene is TRBJ1-4, the V gene TRBV29-1; a possible D gene is TRBD1 (5 bases). This CDR3 is 12 amino acids long. V was trimmed by 7 bases and J by 7 bases, leaving 13 bases between them. Germline V lookup: CDR1 SQVTM, CDR2 ANQGSEA. The chain's CDR3 is CSGGEFGEKLFF. CDR3 sequence (DNA): TGCAGCGGAGGGGAGTTTGGTGAAAAACTGTTTTTT.

In its sample, this clonotype was seen many times. The chain uses TRBV6-5 and TRBJ2-1, with no clear D. V lost 6 bases to trimming and J lost 8 bases, with 14 bases between them. CDR1 MNHEY and CDR2 SVGAGI come from the germline V gene. The CDR3 contains 13 residues. The CDR3 loop is CASSRNTLDEQFF. For the CDR3, the DNA is TGTGCCAGCAGCCGTAATACCCTCGATGAGCAGTTCTTC.

This clonotype was detected ten times or more. The J gene is TRBJ2-7, the V gene TRBV12-3 or TRBV12-4; D is unclear. Trimming left V 6 bases short and J 5 bases short, with 14 bases between. CDR3 length: 13 amino acids. CDR3 in amino acids: CASSLSARDEQYF. The CDR3 DNA reads TGTGCCAGCAGCCTGAGTGCCCGAGACGAGCAGTACTTC.

This clonotype qualifies as medium-sized. The chain combines TRBV4-3 with TRBJ2-7; TRBD2 aligns across 11 bases. The CDR3 sequence is 17 residues long. The germline CDR1 and CDR2 sequences are LGHNA and YSLEER. V was pared by 1 base and J by 4 bases, with 9 bases of the junction left unmatched. CDR3 protein: CASSQAWGLAAHYEQYF. The CDR3 region has the DNA TGCGCCAGCAGCCAAGCCTGGGGACTAGCGGCACATTACGAGCAGTACTTC.

Ten or more counts support this clonotype. This chain connects TRBV7-9 to TRBJ2-1; 7 bases line up with TRBD1. The V segment lost 4 bases and the J segment 3 bases; nucleotides outside the gene matches: 3. Germline CDR1 reads SEHNR; CDR2 reads FQNEAQ (reference sequence). This CDR3 has 14 amino acids. This chain's CDR3 is CASSYGDSYNEQFF. The CDR3, as DNA: TGTGCCAGCAGCTATGGGGACAGCTACAATGAGCAGTTCTTC.

This clonotype was seen repeatedly, ten times or more. V gene TRBV3-1 combines with J gene TRBJ2-7, with TRBD1 as a possible D gene (6 bases). Trimming pared 4 bases from V and 4 bases from J, leaving 11 bases between. Germline CDR1 and CDR2: LGHDT and YNNKEL (reference sequence). The CDR3 loop spans 13 amino acids. The CDR3 DNA follows: TGTGCCAGCAGCCCCGCAAGGGGGTACGAGCAGTACTTC. Encoded protein: CASSPARGYEQYF.

There are a few counts of this clonotype. Being one base from a much bigger clone, this may be a read error. The CDR3 nucleotides read TGTGCCAGCAGTTCTCTGGGGGAGAGGATAGACCCCGGGGAGCTGTTTTTT. It translates to CASSSLGERIDPGELFF. The rearrangement links TRBV12-3 or TRBV12-4 to TRBJ2-2; perhaps D is TRBD1 or TRBD2 (5 bases each). The CDR3 is 17 amino acids. V lost 4 bases and J lost 6, with 21 bases in between.

As DNA, the CDR3 is TGTGCCAGCAGCTCGCGAGCGGGGCGATACGAGCAGTACTTC. Translating it yields CASSSRAGRYEQYF. V gene TRBV7-2 combines with J gene TRBJ2-7, with 7 bases identical to TRBD2. CDR3 length: 14 amino acids. The germline V gene has CDR1 SGHTA and CDR2 FQGNSA. J gave up 4 bases and V 4 bases, and 7 bases lay outside the gene matches.

This clonotype has at least ten counts. The V call is TRBV7-3, the J call TRBJ2-1; D is undetermined. CDR3 length equals 16 residues. V was pared by 5 bases and J by 2 bases, with 16 bases between. Per the germline V gene, CDR1 is SGHTA and CDR2 is FQGTGA. The CDR3 loop is CASSQWTGGPYNEQFF. CDR3 nucleotide sequence: TGTGCCAGCAGCCAATGGACGGGTGGCCCCTACAATGAGCAGTTCTTC.

By share, this clonotype counts as medium-sized. This chain links TRBV5-1 with TRBJ2-3; 8 bases are shared with TRBD2. The germline CDR1 and CDR2 sequences are SGHRS and YFSETQ. This CDR3 spans 16 amino acids. The ends lost 4 bases at V and 4 bases at J; junction bases unmatched: 11. The CDR3 DNA reads as TGCGCCAGCAGCCGGGAAACAGCGGGAGTTCCAGATACGCAGTATTTT. As protein: CASSRETAGVPDTQYF.

This clonotype has at least ten counts. The chain carries TRBV7-9 and TRBJ2-2; 14 bases match TRBD2. Trimming took 4 bases from V and 0 from J; bases not matched to a gene: 7. Germline-derived CDR1 and CDR2 are SEHNR and FQNEAQ (reference sequence). This CDR3 is built from 19 residues. CDR3 sequence: CASSYPGTSGSSNTGELFF. The CDR3 nucleotides are TGTGCCAGCAGCTACCCCGGGACTAGCGGGAGTTCGAACACCGGGGAGCTGTTTTTT.

This clonotype is medium-sized (0.01 to 0.1%) in the sample. The genes are TRBV15 and TRBJ1-2; D possibly corresponds to TRBD1 (5 bases). Trimming cost V 4 bases and J 0 bases, with 21 bases left between them. Per the germline V gene, CDR1 is LNHNV and CDR2 is YYDKDF (reference sequence). The CDR3 runs to 18 residues. In DNA, the CDR3 is TGTGCCACCAGCACAGAGTGGGACTCCAAAGCAGCTAACTATGGCTACACCTTC. Amino acid sequence: CATSTEWDSKAANYGYTF.

This clonotype was seen repeatedly, ten times or more. This chain connects TRBV14 to TRBJ2-1; D unresolved. Trimming left V 2 bases short and J 4 bases short, with 15 bases between. Germline CDR1 SGHDN, CDR2 FVKESK. This CDR3 contains 16 residues. The CDR3 spells CASSQSWRRNYNEQFF. CDR3 in DNA: TGTGCCAGCAGCCAATCCTGGAGAAGAAATTACAATGAGCAGTTCTTC.

This clonotype occurred many times. The chain has TRBV15 and TRBJ2-1; D uncertain. V lost 0 bases, J lost 0 bases, and 12 bases lay in between. The CDR3 is 17 amino acids. Germline V gives CDR1 LNHNV, CDR2 YYDKDF (reference sequence). CDR3 DNA: TGTGCCACCAGCAGAGATGTATTCCTTAGCTCCTACAATGAGCAGTTCTTC. It translates to CATSRDVFLSSYNEQFF. The entire variable domain, with the rest obtained from reference TRBV15 and TRBJ2-1, is as follows: DAMVIQNPRYQVTQFGKPVTLSCSQTLNHNVMYWYQQKSSQAPKLLFHYYDKDFNNEADTPDNFQSRRPNTSFCFLDIRSPGLGDTAMYLCATSRDVFLSSYNEQFFGPGTRLTVL.

This clonotype is medium-sized by share. The V call is TRBV5-1, the J call TRBJ2-5; 7 nucleotides match TRBD1. V lost 0 bases and J lost 2; bases outside the gene matches: 7. The CDR3 is 16 residues long. The germline V gene has CDR1 SGHRS and CDR2 YFSETQ. CDR3 sequence (DNA): TGCGCCAGCAGCTTGGCCCCCCGGGACAGACAAGAGACCCAGTACTTC. Translating it yields CASSLAPRDRQETQYF.

Many counts were recorded for this clonotype. The chain links TRBV3-1 to TRBJ2-3; D remains unclear. V was trimmed by 0 bases and J by 6 bases, leaving 4 bases between them. The CDR3 covers 12 residues. Germline V gene lookup returns CDR1 LGHDT and CDR2 YNNKEL (reference sequence). CDR3 in amino acids: CASSQEKDTQYF. The CDR3 nucleotides read TGTGCCAGCAGCCAAGAAAAGGATACGCAGTATTTT.

This clonotype appeared many times. V gene TRBV20-1 combines with J gene TRBJ2-1, with 7 bases matching TRBD2. J was trimmed by 2 bases and V by 3 bases; bases with no gene match: 7. Germline V lookup: CDR1 DFQATT, CDR2 SNEGSKA (reference sequence). The CDR3 extends over 15 amino acids. The CDR3 protein is CSARGGGVAYNEQFF. Written as DNA, the CDR3 is TGCAGTGCTAGGGGGGGAGGGGTGGCCTACAATGAGCAGTTCTTC.

The rearrangement links TRBV20-1 to TRBJ1-4; 11 bases fit TRBD1. The CDR3 length is 15 residues. Germline CDR1 reads DFQATT; CDR2 reads SNEGSKA (reference sequence). After removal of 5 bases from V and 6 bases from J, the junction contained 8 bases not matched to a gene. DNA for the CDR3: TGCAGTGCTCTGGGACAGGGGGTACATTATGAAAAACTGTTTTTT. Translated: CSALGQGVHYEKLFF.

This chain connects TRBV12-3 or TRBV12-4 to TRBJ2-3, with D perhaps TRBD1 or TRBD2 (5 bases each). Trimming removed 10 bases at V and 0 bases at J, with 17 bases between. This CDR3 is built from 15 residues. CDR3 DNA: TGTGCCACCAGAACCGGGACCCCTAGCACAGATACGCAGTATTTT. This sequence encodes CATRTGTPSTDTQYF.

This clonotype was found many times. V usage is TRBV5-6 and J usage is TRBJ2-7, with 10 bases identical to TRBD2. V shed 0 bases, J shed 3 bases, and the junction held 3 bases outside the gene matches. CDR3 size: 15 residues. Germline V gives CDR1 SGHDT, CDR2 YYEEEE. The DNA of the CDR3 is TGTGCCAGCAGCTTGGCTCTAGCGGGGGACTACGAGCAGTACTTC. It specifies CASSLALAGDYEQYF.